The sequence of this T cell receptor (beta chain) was determined in a study of cytomegalovirus exposure and HLA in healthy donors. Points from the study as a whole: Earlier results showed most TCR beta V segments being productive about 90% or about 30% of the time.

PCR employed 60 Vbeta and 13 Jbeta primers. Some clones are missing from TCRdb's copy, which holds only in-frame ones; the method was immunoSEQ multiplex PCR. The top ten clones hold around 1% of a sample with about 130,000 clones, 60% to 80% of them seen once. The CDR3 has 13 residues. The germline V gene has CDR1 SNHLY and CDR2 FYNNEI. V dropped 8 bases and J dropped 5; count of bases not matched to a gene: 4. Worth noting for this clone: Its matching antigen is unknown.

The sequencing input was PBMCs. The V call is TRBV2, the J call TRBJ1-4, with 8 bases matching TRBD1. The clonotype was recovered from a male donor in good health and CMV-seronegative. The CDR3 spells CASQGARNEKLFF. CDR3 coding DNA: TGTGCCAGCCAGGGGGCGCGGAATGAAAAACTGTTTTTT.